The TCR beta chain described here comes from a study of beta chain features in type 1 diabetes. Whole-study context: About 110 million sorted cells were examined across all samples.

The entirety of the isolated RNA underwent reverse transcription, so expressed TCRB transcripts were sequenced. The average read count of naive, central memory and regulatory T cell samples was around 3.8 million. Produced via immunoSEQ multiplex PCR; TCRdb's table is partial and in-frame only. The sample comprises 200,000 to 250,000 clones, 25% to 30% of which are singletons, and under 4.5% rests with the top ten. V shed 2 bases and J shed 11 bases, with 15 bases lying between them. The length of the CDR3 is 12 residues. Germline assignment: CDR1 GTSNPN and CDR2 SVGIG (reference sequence). Using CD45RO/CCR7/CD25/CD127/CD95/CD27, CD4+ naive, central memory, regulatory and stem cell-like memory cells were sorted. Sorted populations were all over 98% pure. This clone was found a few times.

This clonotype was obtained from a man between 25 and 39 years old in good health. The V gene is TRBV30, the J gene TRBJ2-5, with a weak D call TRBD2 (7 bases). The sequencing input was central memory CD4+ T cells from blood. The chain's CDR3 is CAWSMREGEQYF. Written as DNA, the CDR3 is TGTGCCTGGAGTATGAGGGAGGGGGAGCAGTACTTC.